The T cell receptor beta chain under discussion was sequenced for a study of blood T cell repertoires in COVID-19. This CDR3 comprises 13 residues. V gave up 1 base and J gave up 4 bases, with 7 bases separating them. Participants reported their clinical history, and cohort assignment relied on those reports. Only in-frame clones appear in the TCRdb table, and some are missing; sequencing was by immunoSEQ multiplex PCR. This table has about 250,000 clones, more than 75% appearing once. The source material was PBMCs or T cells enriched from blood (not recorded which). The V gene is TRBV12-3 or TRBV12-4, the J gene TRBJ1-1; no definite D call. The TCR comes from a woman aged 45-59 years who had been exposed to COVID-19. The CDR3: CASSLGPATEAFF. Here the CDR3 DNA reads TGTGCCAGCAGTTTAGGGCCCGCCACTGAAGCTTTCTTT.